This TCR beta chain was documented in a study of cytotoxic CD8 clonotypes in ibrutinib-treated CLL. In the study overall: Response samples were taken after a median about twelve months of treatment, range 6 to 36. When averaged across all of the samples, the counts came to 200,000 to 300,000 productive templates and 85,000 to 95,000 productive rearrangements.

Findings and caveats of the study: Public clonotypes, found uncommonly, either contracted or stayed stable on treatment.

This CDR3 contains 15 residues. Germline assignment: CDR1 MNHNY and CDR2 SVGAGI (reference sequence). Trimming left V 2 bases short and J 2 bases short, with 10 bases between. TCRdb keeps only in-frame clones here, not all; method: immunoSEQ multiplex PCR. The sample shows fewer than 30,000 clones, roughly two thirds of them seen only once. This clone was found a few times. Its antigen is unknown. Material: PBMCs, obtained at disease progression, from a patient treated with ibrutinib. J is TRBJ1-3 and V is TRBV6-6; D gene uncertain. The receptor was derived from a human donor with chronic lymphocytic leukemia. The CDR3, as DNA: TGTGCCAGCAGTTACAGTCATCAAACTGGAAACACCATATATTTT. This codes for CASSYSHQTGNTIYF.